Sequencing of this T cell receptor beta chain was carried out in a study of cytomegalovirus exposure and HLA in healthy donors. The PCR was carried out with 60 Vbeta primers and 13 Jbeta primers. Measured with immunoSEQ multiplex PCR; TCRdb has only the in-frame clones, and not every one. The sample shows about 120,000 clones, roughly 77% of them seen only once. This TCR was recovered from a man between 35 and 55 years old in good health and CMV-seronegative. Sequenced input: PBMCs.

Here the CDR3 DNA reads TGTGCCAGCAGCCGAAGACTAGCGGGTCTTCCCGGGGAGCTGTTTTTT. This encodes CASSRRLAGLPGELFF. V and J are TRBV28 and TRBJ2-2, with 10 bases lining up with TRBD2. This CDR3 comprises 16 residues. The germline gives CDR1 MDHEN, CDR2 SYDVKM. J lost 6 bases, V lost 6 bases, and 10 bases had no gene match.